This T cell receptor beta chain emerged from a study of shared clonotypes between healthy human individuals. Study in general: Donors consisted of a couple of women and a few men between 18 and 49. A donor's plate count was three for CD4 naive and three for CD4 memory; CD8 naive had two and CD8 memory one. Study findings and constraints: Clonotypes that were shared across several donors made up around 5% of naive CD4 clonotypes.

This CDR3 contains 14 residues. The ends lost 1 base at V and 3 bases at J; junction bases unmatched: 1. CDR1 and CDR2 (germline): SGHAT, FQNNGV. Repertoires were generated with immunoSEQ multiplex PCR, while TCRdb's copy carries only in-frame clones and drops some. Among 2,500,000 or so clones listed, 90% to 95% were seen once. Note on this clone: Its cognate antigen is unknown.

Sequenced input: naive CD4+ T cells from PBMCs. The subset was: CD45RA+ positively selected. This chain uses TRBV11-2 with TRBJ2-3; 7 nucleotides match TRBD1. The TCR comes from a man aged 18 to 35 in good health. Some clones in this sample may be carry-over from other donors' samples. CDR3 nucleotides: TGTGCCAGCAGCTTAGTGGGACAGACAGATACGCAGTATTTT. Amino acids: CASSLVGQTDTQYF.